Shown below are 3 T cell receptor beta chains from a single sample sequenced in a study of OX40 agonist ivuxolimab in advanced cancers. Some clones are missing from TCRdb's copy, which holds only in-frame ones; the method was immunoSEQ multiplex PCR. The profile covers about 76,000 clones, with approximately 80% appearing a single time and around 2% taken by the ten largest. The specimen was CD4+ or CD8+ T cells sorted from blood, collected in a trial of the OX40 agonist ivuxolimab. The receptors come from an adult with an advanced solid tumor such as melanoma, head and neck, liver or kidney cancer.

The CDR3 is CATSRGWGTIGELFF. As DNA, the CDR3 is TGTGCCACCAGCAGAGGGTGGGGAACGATCGGGGAGCTGTTTTTT. This chain links TRBV15 with TRBJ2-2, with no clear D. The CDR3 extends over 15 amino acids. V was clipped by 1 base and J by 7 bases, with 13 bases between them. From germline, CDR1 is LNHNV and CDR2 YYDKDF (reference sequence).

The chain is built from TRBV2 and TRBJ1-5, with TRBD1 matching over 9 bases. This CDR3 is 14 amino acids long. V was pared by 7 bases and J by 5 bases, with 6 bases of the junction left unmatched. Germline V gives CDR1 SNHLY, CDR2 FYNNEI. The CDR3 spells CASNEGQGYQPQHF. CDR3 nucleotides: TGTGCCAGCAACGAGGGACAGGGCTATCAGCCCCAGCATTTT.

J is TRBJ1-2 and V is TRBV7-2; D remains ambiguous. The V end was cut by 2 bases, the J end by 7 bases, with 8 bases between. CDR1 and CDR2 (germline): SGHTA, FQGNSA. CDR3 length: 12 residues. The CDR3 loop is CASSLPSTGYTF. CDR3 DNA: TGTGCCAGCAGCTTACCTTCGACTGGCTACACCTTC. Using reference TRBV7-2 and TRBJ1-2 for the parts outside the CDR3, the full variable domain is GAGVSQSPSNKVTEKGKDVELRCDPISGHTALYWYRQSLGQGLEFLIYFQGNSAPDKSGLPSDRFSAERTGGSVSTLTIQRTQQEDSAVYLCASSLPSTGYTFGSGTRLTVV.